This T cell receptor beta chain emerged from a study of a mutant IDH1 vaccine in newly diagnosed glioma. Time point noted: week 23, last vaccination. Each dose delivered 300 ug of mutant IDH1 20-mer peptide subcutaneously with imiquimod. This clone came up a few times. No antigen is known for it. TCRdb keeps only in-frame clones here, not all; method: immunoSEQ multiplex PCR. Of 65,000 or so clones in the sample, approximately 84% were seen once. The CDR3 is made up of 15 amino acids. Germline V gene lookup returns CDR1 MGHRA and CDR2 YSYEKL. V lost 4 bases and J lost 1, with 13 bases in between. This rearrangement joins TRBV4-1 to TRBJ1-1; no definite D call. The input for sequencing was PBMCs, taken from a glioma patient whose treatment included an IDH1 peptide vaccine. This sequence was found in a man aged 25-45 years with glioma. The CDR3 loop is CASSPDEGRNTEAFF. CDR3 coding DNA: TGCGCCAGCAGCCCGGACGAAGGTCGGAACACTGAAGCTTTCTTT.